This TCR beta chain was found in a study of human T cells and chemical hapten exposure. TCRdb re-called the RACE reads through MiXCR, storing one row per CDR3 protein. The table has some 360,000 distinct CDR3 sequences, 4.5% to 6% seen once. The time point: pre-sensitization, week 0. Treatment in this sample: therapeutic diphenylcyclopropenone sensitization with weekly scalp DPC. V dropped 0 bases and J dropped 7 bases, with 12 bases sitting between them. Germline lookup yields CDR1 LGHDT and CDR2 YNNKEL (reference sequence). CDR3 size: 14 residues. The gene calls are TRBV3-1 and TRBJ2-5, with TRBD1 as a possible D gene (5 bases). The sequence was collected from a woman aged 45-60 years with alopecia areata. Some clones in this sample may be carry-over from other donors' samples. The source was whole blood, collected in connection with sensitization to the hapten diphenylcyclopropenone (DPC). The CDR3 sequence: CASSQDQGAGTQYF. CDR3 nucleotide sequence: TGTGCCAGCAGCCAAGATCAAGGGGCCGGGACCCAGTACTTC.